The present T cell receptor beta chain was sequenced within a study of blood T cell repertoires in COVID-19. Whole-study context: From the United States, Italy and Spain came samples of acute and convalescent COVID-19. In each case, the material was cDNA or gDNA derived from T cells, B-cell-depleted T cells, or PBMCs.

Authors' processing steps: The authors estimated nucleated cell counts from reference gene primer amplification. Sequenced by immunoSEQ multiplex PCR; TCRdb stores in-frame clones only, minus some. That table is the source of V, J and clone size, and D and trimming were worked out from the DNA. Of about 240,000 clones in the sample, roughly 87% were seen once. Germline V gene lookup returns CDR1 MNHNY and CDR2 SVGAGI (reference sequence). V was shortened by 2 bases and J by 0 bases, with 8 bases between the two germline ends. The length of the CDR3 is 15 residues. The chain carries TRBV6-6 and TRBJ2-4, with D perhaps matching TRBD1 (5 bases). Sequenced material: peripheral blood. This clonotype originated in a man between 60 and 75 years old who had recovered from COVID-19. The CDR3 DNA follows: TGTGCCAGCAGTTACGGCGGACAAGCCAAAAACATTCAGTACTTC. This sequence encodes CASSYGGQAKNIQYF.